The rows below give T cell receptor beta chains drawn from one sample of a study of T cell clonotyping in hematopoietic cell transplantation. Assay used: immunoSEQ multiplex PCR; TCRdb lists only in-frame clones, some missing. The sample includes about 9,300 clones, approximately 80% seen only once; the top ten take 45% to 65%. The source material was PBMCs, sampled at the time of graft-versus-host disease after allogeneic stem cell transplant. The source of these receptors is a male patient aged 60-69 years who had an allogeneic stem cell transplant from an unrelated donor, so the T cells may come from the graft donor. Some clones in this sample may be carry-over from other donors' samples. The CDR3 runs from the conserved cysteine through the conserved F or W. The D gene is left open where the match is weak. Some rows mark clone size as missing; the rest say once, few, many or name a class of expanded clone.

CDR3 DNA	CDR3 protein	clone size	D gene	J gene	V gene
TGTGCCAGCAGTTACGATATCAAGAACACTGAAGCTTTCTTT	CASSYDIKNTEAFF	.	.	TRBJ1-1	TRBV6-5
TGTGCCAGCAGTTTCCCGGGGATCCATGGCTACACCTTC	CASSFPGIHGYTF	.	.	TRBJ1-2	TRBV28
TGTGCCAGTACAGGGGGCGTCAAAAACATTCAGTACTTC	CASTGGVKNIQYF	.	TRBD1	TRBJ2-4	TRBV13
TGTGCCTGGAGTGTACAGAGTAGCGGGGGTACAGATACGCAGTATTTT	CAWSVQSSGGTDTQYF	.	TRBD2	TRBJ2-3	TRBV30
TGTGCCAGCAGCGGGACAGGGGATCAGCCCCAGCATTTT	CASSGTGDQPQHF	medium-sized	TRBD1	TRBJ1-5	TRBV2
TGTGCCAGCAGTGAAGGGGCAGGCACAGATACGCAGTATTTT	CASSEGAGTDTQYF	.	.	TRBJ2-3	TRBV25-1
TGTGCCAGCAGGAGCTCCTATAATTCACCCCTCCACTTT	CASRSSYNSPLHF	.	.	TRBJ1-6	TRBV27
TGTGCCAGCAGCAACGTAGCCAGGGAAATTAATTCACCCCTCCACTTT	CASSNVAREINSPLHF	.	.	TRBJ1-6	TRBV6-6
TGTGCCAGCAGCGGACAGGGGAGGGATATTGAAAAACTGTTTTTT	CASSGQGRDIEKLFF	.	TRBD1	TRBJ1-4	TRBV5-6
TGTGCCAGCAGCACCTGGACTAGCGGAATCAATGAGCAGTTCTTC	CASSTWTSGINEQFF	.	TRBD2	TRBJ2-1	TRBV7-2
TGTGCCAGTAGTATTCAGGGGGCGAGCGGTTCACCCCTCCACTTT	CASSIQGASGSPLHF	.	TRBD1	TRBJ1-6	TRBV19
TGTGCCAGTAGATGGGGCGACAGGGAAAGGACTGAAGCTTTCTTT	CASRWGDRERTEAFF	.	TRBD1	TRBJ1-1	TRBV19
TGTGCCAGCAGCTTAGAGGTGTCGGTGAACACTGAAGCTTTCTTT	CASSLEVSVNTEAFF	few	.	TRBJ1-1	TRBV7-2
TGTGCCAGCAGCTTAGACAGGGGACCCTACGAGCAGTACTTC	CASSLDRGPYEQYF	.	TRBD1	TRBJ2-7	TRBV7-2
TGTGCCAGCAGGGAGGGACAGAGCTATGGCTACACCTTC	CASREGQSYGYTF	.	TRBD1	TRBJ1-2	TRBV6-1
TGTGCCAGCAGTAAGGACATTGGGAACACCGGGGAGCTGTTTTTT	CASSKDIGNTGELFF	.	.	TRBJ2-2	TRBV6-1
TGTGCCATCAGTGAGTCGCAGGGCAGTTACACTGAAGCTTTCTTT	CAISESQGSYTEAFF	.	.	TRBJ1-1	TRBV10-3
TGTGCCAGCACCAAGGGGCGCTCTGGGGCCAACGTCCTGACTTTC	CASTKGRSGANVLTF	.	.	TRBJ2-6	TRBV2
TGTGCCAGCAGCACTCCCCGCTTTGGCAGGGGTAGTAAAGAGACCCAGTACTTC	CASSTPRFGRGSKETQYF	.	.	TRBJ2-5	TRBV9
TGTGCCAGCAGCGTCGACTACCAAGAGACCCAGTACTTC	CASSVDYQETQYF	.	.	TRBJ2-5	TRBV5-6
TGCGCCAGCAGCCAAGTGGTCCCATCGGACGGCTACACCTTC	CASSQVVPSDGYTF	.	.	TRBJ1-2	TRBV4-1
TGCGCCAGCAGCCACCTCGGGACAGGGAAATATGGCTACACCTTC	CASSHLGTGKYGYTF	.	TRBD1	TRBJ1-2	TRBV4-1
TGTGCCAGCAGCCTCATAGACCAAGAGACCCAGTACTTC	CASSLIDQETQYF	.	.	TRBJ2-5	TRBV2
TGCAGCGCGTGTGAGGGCCGCAGCTCCTACAATGAGCAGTTCTTC	CSACEGRSSYNEQFF	.	.	TRBJ2-1	TRBV29-1
TGTGCCAGCAGCTTAGGGGCAGGGGGCAATCCCGGGGAGCTGTTTTTT	CASSLGAGGNPGELFF	.	TRBD1	TRBJ2-2	TRBV11-3
TGTGCCAGCAGCGTAGCTAGGGACAGGGTACCCTACGAGCAGTACTTC	CASSVARDRVPYEQYF	.	TRBD1	TRBJ2-7	TRBV9
TGTGCCATCAGTGAGTCCCAGGTGTCTACTAGCGGGCCCAACACCGGGGAGCTGTTTTTT	CAISESQVSTSGPNTGELFF	.	TRBD2	TRBJ2-2	TRBV10-3
TGTGCCAGCAGTCCCCATTTGGGGGGGAGAAATGGCTACACCTTC	CASSPHLGGRNGYTF	once	.	TRBJ1-2	TRBV25-1
TGTGCCAGCAGCTCAAATGGGGAGACCCAGTACTTC	CASSSNGETQYF	.	.	TRBJ2-5	TRBV11-2
TGTGCCAGCGGACAGGGCCGGAACGAGCAGTACTTC	CASGQGRNEQYF	once	TRBD1	TRBJ2-7	TRBV11-2
TGTGCCAGCAGCTTAAGGGGTAATAGCAATCAGCCCCAGCATTTT	CASSLRGNSNQPQHF	.	.	TRBJ1-5	TRBV13
TGCGCCAGCAGCCAAGAGGGCGTAGGGGGCCCCCAAGAGACCCAGTACTTC	CASSQEGVGGPQETQYF	.	TRBD1	TRBJ2-5	TRBV4-3
TGTGCCAGCAGTCCGGGACCAGGAGGTCAAGAGACCCAGTACTTC	CASSPGPGGQETQYF	once	.	TRBJ2-5	TRBV5-4
TGTGCCATCAGTGAGTCGTGGGGGTCTGGAAACACCATATATTTT	CAISESWGSGNTIYF	.	.	TRBJ1-3	TRBV10-3
TGTGCTAGCAGGGGGACGGACCAGGGAGGGTTTAGCAATCAGCCCCAGCATTTT	CASRGTDQGGFSNQPQHF	.	TRBD1	TRBJ1-5	TRBV7-7
TGTGCTAGTGGTTTGCAGGAAAACGACCAGTTCTTC	CASGLQENDQFF	once	.	TRBJ2-1	TRBV12-5
TGTGCCAGCTATTTCAGCATCCTTGGGTCGAACACTGAAGCTTTCTTT	CASYFSILGSNTEAFF	.	.	TRBJ1-1	TRBV2
TGTGCCAGCAGAGACGGGAGCTCCTACGAGCAGTACTTC	CASRDGSSYEQYF	.	.	TRBJ2-7	TRBV9
TGCGCCAGCAGCCCCCAAAGTGGACCTCATCGGGCCTATGGCTACACCTTC	CASSPQSGPHRAYGYTF	.	.	TRBJ1-2	TRBV4-3
TGTGCCAGCAGTACCGACCCAGGGGGCGAGATTACAGATACGCAGTATTTT	CASSTDPGGEITDTQYF	.	TRBD1	TRBJ2-3	TRBV28
TGTGCCGGACGACTAGGAGGGGAGAACCAGCCCCAGCATTTT	CAGRLGGENQPQHF	.	.	TRBJ1-5	TRBV6-1
TGTGCCAGTAGTAATGCTTTGTGGAGGGACGAAAAACTGTTTTTT	CASSNALWRDEKLFF	.	.	TRBJ1-4	TRBV19